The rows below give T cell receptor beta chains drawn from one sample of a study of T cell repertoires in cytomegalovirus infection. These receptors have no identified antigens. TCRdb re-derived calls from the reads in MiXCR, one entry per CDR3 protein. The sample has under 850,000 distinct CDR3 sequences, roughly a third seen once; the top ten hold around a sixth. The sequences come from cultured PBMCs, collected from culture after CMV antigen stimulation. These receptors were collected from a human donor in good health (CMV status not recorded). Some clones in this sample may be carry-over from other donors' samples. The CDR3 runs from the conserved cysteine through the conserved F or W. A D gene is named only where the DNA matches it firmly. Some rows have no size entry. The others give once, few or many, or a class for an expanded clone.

TGTGCCAGCAGCCCCACTATGGGGGGGGGCCGTAGGTTTGAGACCCAGTACTTC	CASSPTMGGGRRFETQYF	-	few	TRBV7-2	TRBJ2-5
TGTGCCAGCAGCGGGGCGGGCCCCAGGGAGACCCAGTACTTC	CASSGAGPRETQYF	-	-	TRBV7-2	TRBJ2-5
TGTGCCAGCAGTTACTCTTTGGACACTGAAGCTTTCTTT	CASSYSLDTEAFF	-	-	TRBV6-5	TRBJ1-1
TGCAGTGCTAGGGGCCTCGACATCACAGATACGCAGTATTTT	CSARGLDITDTQYF	-	once	TRBV20-1	TRBJ2-3
TGTGCCAGCACCCTAGTGGGTGGTGGCTACACCTTC	CASTLVGGGYTF	-	-	TRBV28	TRBJ1-2
TGTGCCAGCAGCCCCCATCTGGGTCAGCCCCAGCATTTT	CASSPHLGQPQHF	-	few	TRBV7-2	TRBJ1-5
TGTGCCAGCAGTGAAGCGGTGCCACTCTCGGGCAATCAGCCCCAGCATTTT	CASSEAVPLSGNQPQHF	-	few	TRBV2	TRBJ1-5
TGTGCCATCAGTGGGGGGGGGTACGAGCAGTACTTC	CAISGGGYEQYF	TRBD2	-	TRBV10-3	TRBJ2-7
TGTGCCAGCAGCTTGGACAGGGCAACGTCCTACAATGAGCAGTTCTTC	CASSLDRATSYNEQFF	TRBD1	-	TRBV7-8	TRBJ2-1
TGTGCCAGCAGCGACCGTTTTAACCCGGGCGATGAGCAGTTCTTC	CASSDRFNPGDEQFF	-	few	TRBV7-6	TRBJ2-1
TGTGCCAGCAGACTTCGACCGGGTATGGAGTACGAGCAGTACTTC	CASRLRPGMEYEQYF	-	-	TRBV7-6	TRBJ2-7
TGTGCCAGCAGTACTCTCGGGGGAGCTTGGGGCTACACCTTC	CASSTLGGAWGYTF	-	few	TRBV6-5	TRBJ1-2
TGTGCCAGCAGCTTAGCTAGGACTCCCCGTAAGCGGGGGATTTCAGATACGCAGTATTTT	CASSLARTPRKRGISDTQYF	TRBD2	few	TRBV7-8	TRBJ2-3
TGTGCCAGCAGCCGAGCCCCGGGTGAAAAACTGTTTTTT	CASSRAPGEKLFF	-	-	TRBV7-6	TRBJ1-4
TGTGCCAGCAGTTTGCTCGTAAACACCGGGGAGCTGTTTTTT	CASSLLVNTGELFF	-	few	TRBV12-3/TRBV12-4	TRBJ2-2
TGTGCCAGCAGTGACGGGGCTCGGGGGGCTAACTATGGCTACACCTTC	CASSDGARGANYGYTF	-	-	TRBV6-1	TRBJ1-2
TGTGCCAGCACCCCGACGATTGGGACGGCAAGGGGGGCCAACGTCCTGACTTTC	CASTPTIGTARGANVLTF	-	few	TRBV12-3/TRBV12-4	TRBJ2-6
TGTGCCAGCAGCTCGCTAGGACAGGGATATCAAGAGACCCAGTACTTC	CASSSLGQGYQETQYF	TRBD1	-	TRBV5-6	TRBJ2-5
TGTGCCAGCAGTTTTTTGAGTAAGCGGGACGGCTACACCTTC	CASSFLSKRDGYTF	-	-	TRBV27	TRBJ1-2
TGCAGTGCTAGAGTCAGGGTAGGGACAGGGAGCACAGATACGCAGTATTTT	CSARVRVGTGSTDTQYF	TRBD1	few	TRBV20-1	TRBJ2-3
TGTGCCAGCAGACGACTAGCGGCCCACAATGAGCAGTTCTTC	CASRRLAAHNEQFF	TRBD2	-	TRBV27	TRBJ2-1
TGTGCCAGCAGCCAATGGGACAGGGTCTATTCACCCCTCCACTTT	CASSQWDRVYSPLHF	TRBD1	-	TRBV14	TRBJ1-6
TGTGCCAGCAGTCCCCGCAGATCCGCGGCGAAAGAGACCCAGTACTTC	CASSPRRSAAKETQYF	-	few	TRBV12-3/TRBV12-4	TRBJ2-5